Shown below are 24 T cell receptor beta chains from a single sample sequenced in a study of beta chain features in type 1 diabetes. All of the isolated RNA was reverse transcribed, so expressed TCRB transcripts were sequenced. The table came from immunoSEQ multiplex PCR; TCRdb's copy has only in-frame clones and leaves some out. The sample carries 200,000 to 300,000 clones, around an eighth recorded once. The sample comprised naive CD4+ T cells from blood. The receptors shown here come from a woman aged 40 to 49 in good health.

This clone was found a few times. The genes are TRBV25-1 and TRBJ2-7, with TRBD1 identical over 8 bases. Germline values: CDR1 MGHDK, CDR2 SYGVNS. J gave up 7 bases and V 2 bases, and 16 bases lay outside the gene matches. The CDR3 contains 17 residues. This CDR3 is CASSEGPGGGLVGEQYF. CDR3 DNA sequence: TGTGCCAGCAGTGAAGGGCCAGGGGGCGGGTTGGTGGGAGAGCAGTACTTC.

The J gene is TRBJ1-1, the V gene TRBV25-1, with TRBD1 identical over 7 bases. CDR3 length: 15 amino acids. Germline CDR1 is MGHDK and CDR2 is SYGVNS. Trimming at V came to 3 bases and at J to 3 bases, leaving 7 bases not matched to a gene. The DNA of the CDR3 is TGTGCCAGCAGTGAGATCGACAGGGCGGACACTGAAGCTTTCTTT. This encodes CASSEIDRADTEAFF.

The J gene is TRBJ2-3, the V gene TRBV5-4, with TRBD1 as a possible D gene (6 bases). CDR1 is SGHNT, CDR2 YYREEE, per germline (reference sequence). Trimming cost V 1 base and J 0 bases, with 9 bases left between them. This CDR3 region has 15 residues. For the CDR3, the DNA is TGTGCCAGCAGCTTGAAGACAGGCAGCACAGATACGCAGTATTTT. It yields the protein CASSLKTGSTDTQYF.

The gene calls are TRBV5-1 and TRBJ2-7; 7 nucleotides line up with TRBD1. The CDR3 has 15 amino acids. V dropped 4 bases and J dropped 1; count of bases not matched to a gene: 8. The germline gives CDR1 SGHRS, CDR2 YFSETQ. This CDR3 reads CASSTTQGISYEQYF. As DNA, the CDR3 is TGCGCCAGCAGCACCACACAGGGGATTTCCTACGAGCAGTACTTC.

This clone was observed a handful of times. The genes are TRBV6-6 and TRBJ2-5, with D perhaps TRBD2 (5 bases). CDR3 length: 13 residues. The germline V gene has CDR1 MNHNY and CDR2 SVGAGI (reference sequence). The ends were cut back, 2 bases at V and 3 bases at J, with 7 bases in the middle. CDR3 in amino acids: CASSYVREETQYF. The CDR3 bases are TGTGCCAGCAGTTACGTGAGGGAAGAGACCCAGTACTTC.

This chain uses TRBV12-5 with TRBJ1-2; a possible D gene is TRBD1 (6 bases). There are 19 residues in the CDR3. Germline V gene lookup returns CDR1 LGHNT and CDR2 FRNRAP. V lost 1 base, J lost 0 bases, and 21 bases lay in between. CDR3 loop: CASGLDSGGGVGPNYGYTF. Here the CDR3 DNA reads TGTGCTAGTGGTTTGGATAGTGGAGGGGGGGTTGGGCCTAACTATGGCTACACCTTC.

This clone was recorded a few times. This chain uses TRBV27 with TRBJ2-2, with TRBD1 matching 12 bases. Per the germline V gene, CDR1 is MNHEY and CDR2 is SMNVEV (reference sequence). CDR3 length: 19 residues. With V trimmed by 3 bases and J by 4 bases, 12 bases remained unmatched. Here the CDR3 reads CASSFGLRGQGAFTGELFF. The CDR3 DNA follows: TGTGCCAGCAGTTTCGGTCTACGGGGACAGGGGGCTTTCACCGGGGAGCTGTTTTTT.

V and J are TRBV7-8 and TRBJ2-2; 9 positions match TRBD2. CDR3 length: 16 amino acids. V lost 7 bases to trimming and J lost 5 bases; unmatched junction nucleotides: 11. Germline lookup yields CDR1 SGHVS and CDR2 FQNEAQ. CDR3 coding DNA: TGTGCCAGCACTTTTGGCGGGGGGGCCGGGACCGGGGAGCTGTTTTTT. It specifies CASTFGGGAGTGELFF. Supplemented by reference TRBV7-8 and TRBJ2-2, the full variable domain reads GAGVSQSPRYKVAKRGQDVALRCDPISGHVSLFWYQQALGQGPEFLTYFQNEAQLDKSGLPSDRFFAERPEGSVSTLKIQRTQQEDSAVYLCASTFGGGAGTGELFFGEGSRLTVL.

The rearrangement joins TRBV9 to TRBJ1-2; 8 bases match TRBD1. CDR1 SGDLS and CDR2 YYNGEE come from the germline V gene. CDR3 length: 15 residues. The junction had 5 bases not matched to a gene; V was cut back by 0 bases and J by 4 bases. The CDR3, as DNA: TGTGCCAGCAGCGTAGTTTCAGGGGGCATCTATGGCTACACCTTC. Its protein product is CASSVVSGGIYGYTF. The whole variable domain, remainder taken from reference TRBV9 and TRBJ1-2, is DSGVTQTPKHLITATGQRVTLRCSPRSGDLSVYWYQQSLDQGLQFLIQYYNGEERAKGNILERFSAQQFPDLHSELNLSSLELGDSALYFCASSVVSGGIYGYTFGSGTRLTVV.

This clone was seen only a few times. CDR3 in amino acids: CASSQEGRGQGNTGELFF. The CDR3 DNA sequence: TGCGCCAGCAGCCAAGAAGGGCGGGGGCAGGGTAACACCGGGGAGCTGTTTTTT. The chain carries TRBV4-3 and TRBJ2-2; TRBD2 is a possible D gene (7 bases). The V end was cut by 0 bases, the J end by 2 bases, with 16 bases between. There are 18 residues in the CDR3. Germline V gene sequence: CDR1 LGHNA, CDR2 YSLEER.

The chain recombines TRBV9 with TRBJ1-1, with 7 nucleotides matching TRBD1. CDR1 SGDLS and CDR2 YYNGEE come from the germline V gene. Trimming cost V 4 bases and J 1 base; bases outside gene matches: 19. There are 19 residues in the CDR3. The CDR3 bases are TGTGCCAGCAGCCGCCGGATAGGGGGCAGGGAATGGGGGAACACTGAAGCTTTCTTT. Its protein product is CASSRRIGGREWGNTEAFF.

A few counts support this clone. The gene calls are TRBV2 and TRBJ2-5; D unresolved. CDR1 is SNHLY and CDR2 is FYNNEI in the germline V gene. The V end lost 1 base, the J end lost 7 bases, and 19 bases lay between the germline ends. CDR3 length equals 16 residues. This chain's CDR3 is CASSEGALTLLGTQYF. DNA of the CDR3: TGTGCCAGCAGTGAAGGTGCCCTAACTCTCCTCGGGACCCAGTACTTC.

This chain connects TRBV19 to TRBJ1-6; the match to TRBD1 covers 8 bases. CDR1 is LNHDA, CDR2 SQIVND, per germline (reference sequence). After removal of 3 bases from V and 5 bases from J, the junction contained 6 bases not matched to a gene. The CDR3 spans 16 residues. The CDR3 DNA sequence: TGTGCCAGTAGTATGCGAGGACAGGGAGATAATTCACCCCTCCACTTT. Encoded protein: CASSMRGQGDNSPLHF.

This clone was seen a few times. The chain uses TRBV5-1 and TRBJ2-2, with 9 bases lining up with TRBD1. This CDR3 is 16 amino acids long. Germline CDR1 and CDR2: SGHRS and YFSETQ. Trimming cost V 4 bases and J 3 bases; bases outside gene matches: 7. The CDR3 loop reads CASSTGGQGYTGELFF. The CDR3 DNA is TGCGCCAGCAGCACCGGAGGACAGGGGTACACCGGGGAGCTGTTTTTT.

The chain combines TRBV9 with TRBJ2-3; D is perhaps TRBD1 (6 bases). V was trimmed by 4 bases and J by 1 base, leaving 19 bases between them. Germline V gives CDR1 SGDLS, CDR2 YYNGEE. The CDR3 totals 17 residues. Here the CDR3 DNA reads TGTGCCAGCAGCCCTCAGCTACAGGGTGGGGGCACAGATACGCAGTATTTT. It codes for CASSPQLQGGGTDTQYF.

A few counts support this clone. The chain is built from TRBV25-1 and TRBJ2-7; 12 nucleotides agree with TRBD1. CDR1 is MGHDK and CDR2 is SYGVNS in the germline V gene. After removal of 3 bases from V and 2 bases from J, the junction contained 5 bases not matched to a gene. The CDR3 has 16 amino acids. The CDR3 loop is CASSDLGTGGTYEQYF. The CDR3 region has the DNA TGTGCCAGCAGTGATCTAGGGACAGGGGGCACCTACGAGCAGTACTTC.

The chain couples TRBV27 to TRBJ2-3, with 15 bases lining up with TRBD2. Germline CDR1 and CDR2: MNHEY and SMNVEV (reference sequence). V trimming: 6 bases; J trimming: 2 bases; junction bases outside the gene matches: 12. The CDR3 is made up of 19 amino acids. The CDR3 DNA follows: TGTGCCAGCAGACGGGGGACGGGACTAGCGGGGGGATACACAGATACGCAGTATTTT. Translation: CASRRGTGLAGGYTDTQYF.

The chain recombines TRBV19 with TRBJ1-1; D perhaps matches TRBD1 (5 bases). CDR1 is LNHDA, CDR2 SQIVND, per germline (reference sequence). Trimming took off 6 bases at V and 1 base at J, with 9 bases between the two ends. CDR3 length: 13 amino acids. CDR3 sequence: CASSSQGNTEAFF. Written as DNA, the CDR3 is TGTGCCAGTAGCTCGCAGGGGAACACTGAAGCTTTCTTT.

This chain joins TRBV7-9 and TRBJ1-3, with TRBD1 identical over 7 bases. The trim removed 3 bases at V and 1 base at J, leaving 9 bases unmatched. CDR1 SEHNR and CDR2 FQNEAQ come from the germline V gene (reference sequence). The CDR3 totals 17 residues. The CDR3 sequence is CASSFDRDVWSGNTIYF. The CDR3 DNA follows: TGTGCCAGCAGCTTTGACAGGGACGTGTGGTCTGGAAACACCATATATTTT.

This clone was observed a handful of times. The rearrangement uses TRBV7-9 and TRBJ2-5, with a tentative D call TRBD2 (6 bases). Near its end, the DNA agrees better with TRBJ2-7, so the J call may be wrong. Looked up from germline, CDR1 is SEHNR and CDR2 is FQNEAQ (reference sequence). This CDR3 has 14 amino acids. This CDR3 is CASSPPGEDYEQYF. CDR3 DNA: TGTGCCAGCAGTCCTCCGGGGGAGGACTACGAGCAGTACTTC.

There are a few counts of this clone. V is TRBV25-1 and J is TRBJ2-7; D uncertain. There are 17 residues in the CDR3. Germline CDR1 reads MGHDK; CDR2 reads SYGVNS. Trimming cost V 4 bases and J 6 bases, with 25 bases left between them. This chain's CDR3 is CASSAPLRPPMSAEQYF. The CDR3 DNA follows: TGTGCCAGCAGTGCCCCCCTGAGACCCCCAATGAGCGCCGAGCAGTACTTC.

This clone turned up a few times. This chain uses TRBV15 with TRBJ2-7; possibly TRBD1 for D (5 bases). Trimming removed 3 bases at V and 0 bases at J, with 9 bases between. The CDR3 has 14 residues. The germline CDR1 and CDR2 sequences are LNHNV and YYDKDF (reference sequence). The CDR3 is CATSRTVDSYEQYF. The CDR3 region has the DNA TGTGCCACCAGCAGGACAGTTGACTCCTACGAGCAGTACTTC. The full variable domain, with the rest looked up from reference TRBV15 and TRBJ2-7, is DAMVIQNPRYQVTQFGKPVTLSCSQTLNHNVMYWYQQKSSQAPKLLFHYYDKDFNNEADTPDNFQSRRPNTSFCFLDIRSPGLGDTAMYLCATSRTVDSYEQYFGPGTRLTVT.

V usage is TRBV2 and J usage is TRBJ1-2, with 8 bases identical to TRBD1. Germline CDR1 SNHLY, CDR2 FYNNEI. J lost 6 bases, V lost 4 bases, and 7 bases had no gene match. The CDR3 is 14 residues long. The CDR3 here is CASSGPTGANGYTF. The CDR3 DNA follows: TGTGCCAGCAGTGGGCCGACAGGGGCGAATGGCTACACCTTC.

The rearrangement links TRBV6-1 to TRBJ2-3, with 10 positions matching TRBD2. CDR1 MNHNS and CDR2 SASEGT come from the germline V gene. The J segment lost 10 bases and the V segment lost 3 bases, leaving 7 bases of the junction unmatched. This CDR3 has 14 residues. In DNA, the CDR3 is TGTGCCAGCAGTGAGAGCGGGGGGGCCTCTGCGCAGTATTTT. Its protein product is CASSESGGASAQYF.